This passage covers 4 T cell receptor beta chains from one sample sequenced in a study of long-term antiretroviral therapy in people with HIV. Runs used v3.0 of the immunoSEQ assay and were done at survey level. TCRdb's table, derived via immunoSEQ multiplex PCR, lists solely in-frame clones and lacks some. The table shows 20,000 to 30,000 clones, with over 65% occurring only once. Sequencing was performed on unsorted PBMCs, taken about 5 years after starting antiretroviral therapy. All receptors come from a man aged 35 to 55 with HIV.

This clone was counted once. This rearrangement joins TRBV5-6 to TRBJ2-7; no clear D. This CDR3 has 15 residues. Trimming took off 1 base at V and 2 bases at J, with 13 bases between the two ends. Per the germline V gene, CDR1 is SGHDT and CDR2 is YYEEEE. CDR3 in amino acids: CASSLKPQPAYEQYF. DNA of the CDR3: TGTGCCAGCAGCTTGAAACCACAGCCGGCCTACGAGCAGTACTTC.

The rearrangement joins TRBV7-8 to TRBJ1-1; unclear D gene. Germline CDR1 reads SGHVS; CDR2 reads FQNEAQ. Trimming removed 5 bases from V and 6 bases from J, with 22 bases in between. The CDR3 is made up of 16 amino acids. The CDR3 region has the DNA TGTGCCAGCAGCGGGGTAGTAACCGGCCAGAGGTCTGAAGCTTTCTTT. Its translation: CASSGVVTGQRSEAFF.

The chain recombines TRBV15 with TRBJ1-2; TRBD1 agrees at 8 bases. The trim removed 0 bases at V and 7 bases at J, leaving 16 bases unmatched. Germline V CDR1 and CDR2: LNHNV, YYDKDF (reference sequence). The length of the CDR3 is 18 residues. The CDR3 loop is CATSRDPAEAQGARGYTF. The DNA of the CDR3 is TGTGCCACCAGCAGAGATCCCGCTGAGGCCCAGGGGGCGCGTGGCTACACCTTC.

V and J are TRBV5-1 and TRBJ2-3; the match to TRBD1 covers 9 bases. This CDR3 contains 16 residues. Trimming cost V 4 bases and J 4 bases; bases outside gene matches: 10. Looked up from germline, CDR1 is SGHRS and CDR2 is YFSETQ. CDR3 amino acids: CASSGTVQGAADTQYF. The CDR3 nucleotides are TGCGCCAGCAGCGGAACCGTACAGGGGGCCGCAGATACGCAGTATTTT. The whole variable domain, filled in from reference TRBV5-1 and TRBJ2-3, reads KAGVTQTPRYLIKTRGQQVTLSCSPISGHRSVSWYQQTPGQGLQFLFEYFSETQRNKGNFPGRFSGRQFSNSRSEMNVSTLELGDSALYLCASSGTVQGAADTQYFGPGTRLTVL.